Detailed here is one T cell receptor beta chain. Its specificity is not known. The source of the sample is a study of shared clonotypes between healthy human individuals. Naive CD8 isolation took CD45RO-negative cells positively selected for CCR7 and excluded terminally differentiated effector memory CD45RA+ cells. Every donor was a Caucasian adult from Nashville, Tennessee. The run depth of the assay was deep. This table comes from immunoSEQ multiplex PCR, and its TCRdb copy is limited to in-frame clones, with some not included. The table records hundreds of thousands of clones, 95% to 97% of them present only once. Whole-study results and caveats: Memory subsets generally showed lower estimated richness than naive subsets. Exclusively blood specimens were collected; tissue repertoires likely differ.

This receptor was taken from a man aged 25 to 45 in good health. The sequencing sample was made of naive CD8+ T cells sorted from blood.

The CDR3 reads CASSPGQGKLFF. Written as DNA, the CDR3 is TGCGCCAGCAGCCCCGGACAGGGGAAATTGTTTTTT. The chain employs TRBV5-1 and TRBJ2-2; 9 nucleotides align to TRBD1. Germline V gives CDR1 SGHRS, CDR2 YFSETQ. V trimming: 4 bases; J trimming: 15 bases; junction bases outside the gene matches: 7. This CDR3 has 12 residues.